The clone carrying this T cell receptor beta chain appeared many times. Its specificity is not known. Authors of the study amplified TCR beta CDR3 regions from RNA transcripts. The TCR CDR3 was amplified in a first-round RT-PCR using the HTBI primer set. TCRdb called the multiplex PCR reads again in MiXCR, with one record for every CDR3 protein. The sample has approximately 380,000 distinct CDR3 sequences; about 18% are singletons. The authors took PBMCs from 8.5 to 10 ml fresh peripheral blood. The record originates from a study of T cells in Graves' hyperthyroidism and ophthalmopathy. Findings and caveats of the study: Ophthalmopathy was separated from stable hyperthyroidism by a 13 V-J model. Ophthalmopathy was identified by the model a median about six months ahead of onset.

CDR1 is LGHNA and CDR2 is YNFKEQ in the germline V gene. The CDR3 has 14 residues. V shed 4 bases and J shed 5 bases, with 14 bases lying between them. Specimen: blood. The rearrangement uses TRBV4-2 and TRBJ1-1; D remains ambiguous. The receptor's source is a woman between 18 and 30 years old with Graves' hyperthyroidism. The CDR3, as DNA: TGTGCCAGCAGCCCCACTAGTACGCGAACTGAAGCTTTCTTT. Translating gives CASSPTSTRTEAFF.